This T cell receptor (beta chain) derives from a study of T cell repertoires in cytomegalovirus infection. This clonotype has ten or more counts. The antigen is undetermined. TCRdb recomputed calls from the reads with MiXCR, one row per CDR3 protein. The top ten hold around 12% of the sample, which has around 800,000 distinct CDR3 sequences, about 33% seen once. This CDR3 comprises 14 residues. The V gene's germline CDR1 is SGHVS and CDR2 FQNEAQ. V was cut by 5 bases and J by 2 bases, with 10 bases left in between. The source was cultured CD8+ T cells from PBMCs, collected from culture after CMV antigen stimulation. This TCR was sampled from a human donor in good health (CMV status not recorded). Some clones in this sample may be carry-over from other donors' samples. This chain uses TRBV7-8 with TRBJ2-4; D gene unclear. For the CDR3, the DNA is TGTGCCAGCAGCCTCCGATCGACCAAAAACATTCAGTACTTC. It is translated as CASSLRSTKNIQYF.